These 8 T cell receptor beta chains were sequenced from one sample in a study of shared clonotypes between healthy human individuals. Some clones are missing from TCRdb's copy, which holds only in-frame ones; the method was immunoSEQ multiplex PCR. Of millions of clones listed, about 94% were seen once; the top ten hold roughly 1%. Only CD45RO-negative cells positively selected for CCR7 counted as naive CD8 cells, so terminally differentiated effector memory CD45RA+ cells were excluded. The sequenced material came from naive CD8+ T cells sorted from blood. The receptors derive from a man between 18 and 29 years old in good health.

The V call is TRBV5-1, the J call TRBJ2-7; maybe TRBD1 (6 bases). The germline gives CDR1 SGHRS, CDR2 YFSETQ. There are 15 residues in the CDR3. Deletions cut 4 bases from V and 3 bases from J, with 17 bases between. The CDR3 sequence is CASSVGRDIIYEQYF. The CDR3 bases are TGCGCCAGCAGCGTCGGCCGGGACATAATCTACGAGCAGTACTTC.

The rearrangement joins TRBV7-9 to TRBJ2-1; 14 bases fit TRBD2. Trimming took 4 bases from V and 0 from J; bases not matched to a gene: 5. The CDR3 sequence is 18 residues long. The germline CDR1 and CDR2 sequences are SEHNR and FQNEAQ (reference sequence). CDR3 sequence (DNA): TGTGCCAGCAGCTCGGGACTAGCGGGGGAGAGCTCCTACAATGAGCAGTTCTTC. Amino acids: CASSSGLAGESSYNEQFF.

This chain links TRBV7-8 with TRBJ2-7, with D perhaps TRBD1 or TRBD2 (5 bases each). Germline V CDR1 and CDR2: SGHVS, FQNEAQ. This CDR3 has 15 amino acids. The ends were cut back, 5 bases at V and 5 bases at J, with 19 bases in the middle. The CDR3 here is CASSDLRVGAHEQYF. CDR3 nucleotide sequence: TGTGCCAGCAGCGATCTCAGGGTCGGGGCGCACGAGCAGTACTTC.

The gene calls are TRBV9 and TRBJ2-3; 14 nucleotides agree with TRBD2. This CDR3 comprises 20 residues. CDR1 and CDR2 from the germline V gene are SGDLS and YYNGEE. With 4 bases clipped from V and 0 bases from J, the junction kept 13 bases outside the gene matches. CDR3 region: CASSPPAGTSGGLSTDTQYF. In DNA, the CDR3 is TGTGCCAGCAGCCCTCCCGCCGGGACTAGCGGGGGACTTAGCACAGATACGCAGTATTTT.

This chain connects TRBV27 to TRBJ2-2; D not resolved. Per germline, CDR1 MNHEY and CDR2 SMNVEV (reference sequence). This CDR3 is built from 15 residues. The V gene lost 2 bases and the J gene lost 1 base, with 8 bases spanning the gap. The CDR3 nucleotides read TGTGCCAGCAGTTTAGGGGTAGAGAACACCGGGGAGCTGTTTTTT. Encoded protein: CASSLGVENTGELFF.

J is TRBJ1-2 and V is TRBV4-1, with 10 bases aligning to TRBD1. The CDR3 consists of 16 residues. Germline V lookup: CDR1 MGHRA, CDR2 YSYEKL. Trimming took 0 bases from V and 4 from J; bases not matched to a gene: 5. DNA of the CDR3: TGCGCCAGCAGCCAAGATTTTTGGGACAGGGGCTATGGCTACACCTTC. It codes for CASSQDFWDRGYGYTF.

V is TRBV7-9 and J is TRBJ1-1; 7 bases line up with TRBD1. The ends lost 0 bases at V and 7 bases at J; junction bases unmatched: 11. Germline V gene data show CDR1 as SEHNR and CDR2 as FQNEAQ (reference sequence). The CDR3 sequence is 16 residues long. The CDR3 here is CASSLAIVQGQHEAFF. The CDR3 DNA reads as TGTGCCAGCAGCTTAGCCATTGTCCAGGGACAGCATGAAGCTTTCTTT.

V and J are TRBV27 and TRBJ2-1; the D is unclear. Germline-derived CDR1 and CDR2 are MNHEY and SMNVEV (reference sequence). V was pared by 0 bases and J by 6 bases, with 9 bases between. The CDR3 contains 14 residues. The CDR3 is CASSLSIKGNEQFF. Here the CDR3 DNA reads TGTGCCAGCAGTTTATCGATAAAGGGCAATGAGCAGTTCTTC.